This record concerns one T cell receptor beta chain sequence. Original handling: Amplification with reference gene primers provided the estimates of nucleated cell counts. Sequencing was performed with immunoSEQ multiplex PCR; in TCRdb, only in-frame clones are kept and a portion is missing. V and J calls and clone size are as listed in that table; D and trimming were resolved from the DNA. Among about 180,000 clones listed, roughly 87% were seen once. For recovered donors of Cohort 3, there were two negative PCRs, clearance, or symptom resolution. The data belong to a study of blood T cell repertoires in COVID-19. Study details: Both acute and convalescent COVID-19 samples were obtained from the United States, Italy and Spain. PBMCs, B-cell-depleted T cells, or T cells were the source of the cDNA or gDNA that made up the material.

Trimming shortened V by 0 bases and J by 6 bases, and 16 bases separated the two germline ends. Germline V lookup: CDR1 SGHRS, CDR2 YFSETQ. The length of the CDR3 is 16 residues. Sequenced material: PBMCs or T cells enriched from blood (not recorded which). The chain has TRBV5-1 and TRBJ2-1, with unresolved D. This TCR was recovered from a woman aged 50 to 60 who had recovered from COVID-19. The CDR3 spells CASSLDSGLIFNEQFF. The DNA of the CDR3 is TGCGCCAGCAGCTTGGATTCTGGGCTGATCTTCAATGAGCAGTTCTTC. The full variable domain, with the rest looked up from reference TRBV5-1 and TRBJ2-1, is KAGVTQTPRYLIKTRGQQVTLSCSPISGHRSVSWYQQTPGQGLQFLFEYFSETQRNKGNFPGRFSGRQFSNSRSEMNVSTLELGDSALYLCASSLDSGLIFNEQFFGPGTRLTVL.